This TCR beta chain was profiled in a study of blood T cell repertoires in COVID-19. Across the whole study: COVID-19 samples, acute and convalescent, were from the United States, Italy and Spain.

In germline, CDR1 is MDHEN, CDR2 SYDVKM. The CDR3 extends over 14 amino acids. The trim removed 5 bases at V and 4 bases at J, leaving 6 bases unmatched. Per the authors' pipeline: It was from reference gene primer amplification that nucleated cell counts were estimated. Repertoires were generated with immunoSEQ multiplex PCR, while TCRdb's copy carries only in-frame clones and drops some. V, J and clone size derive from that table, while D and trimming were established from the DNA sequence. The data hold approximately 200,000 clones, with around 88% observed a single time. Participants came from 24 US areas, aged roughly 18 to 89 years. Recovered status in Cohort 3 required two negative PCRs, clearance, or symptom resolution.

The chain joins TRBV28 to TRBJ2-7; 9 positions agree with TRBD1. Material for sequencing was PBMCs or T cells enriched from blood (not recorded which). The TCR was taken from a woman in her thirties who had recovered from COVID-19. This CDR3 reads CASSPHRGQYEQYF. CDR3 nucleotide sequence: TGTGCCAGCAGTCCGCACAGGGGGCAGTACGAGCAGTACTTC.